This TCR beta chain was observed in a study of blood T cell repertoires in COVID-19. Study information: Material from acute and convalescent COVID-19 was sourced from the United States, Italy and Spain. T cells, B-cell-depleted T cells, or PBMCs provided the cDNA or gDNA that served as material.

Under the authors' procedure: For nucleated cells, counts were estimated from reference gene primer amplification. The protocol was immunoSEQ multiplex PCR, while the TCRdb copy is restricted to in-frame clones and leaves out a portion. The V and J calls and the clone size are those of that table, but D and trimming were determined from the DNA. The top ten hold 4.7% of the sample, which has fewer than 250,000 clones, 82% seen once. This CDR3 has 12 residues. Germline CDR1 and CDR2: MDHEN and SYDVKM. The trim removed 6 bases at V and 7 bases at J, leaving 4 bases unmatched. Sequencing input: peripheral blood. This chain uses TRBV28 with TRBJ1-2; 8 bases are a match to TRBD1. The TCR comes from a woman between 65 and 79 years old with acute or convalescent COVID-19. The CDR3 DNA follows: TGTGCCAGCAGACAGGGGGGTACTGGCTACACCTTC. The encoded protein is CASRQGGTGYTF.